Below, 9 T cell receptor beta chains from the same sample are listed, as sequenced in a study of T-cell memory formation after mild COVID-19. TCRdb redid the calling of the 5' RACE reads with MiXCR, one entry per CDR3 protein. The sample yields 11,000 to 15,000 distinct CDR3 sequences, approximately 19% seen once. Sequencing was performed on PBMCs or a T cell subset sorted from them (not recorded which). The origin of the receptors is an adult woman who had mild COVID-19 (a few samples of this study predate the infection). Cell type and time point are not known.

This clonotype was observed many times. V and J are TRBV6-2 or TRBV6-3 and TRBJ2-7; D assignment may be TRBD1 or TRBD2 (5 bases each). Per the germline V gene, CDR1 is MNHEY and CDR2 is SVGEGT. V lost 0 bases and J lost 3, with 18 bases in between. The CDR3 extends over 17 amino acids. The CDR3 is CASSYSIGGTEDYEQYF. DNA for the CDR3: TGTGCCAGCAGTTACTCGATTGGGGGTACCGAGGACTACGAGCAGTACTTC.

This clonotype was detected ten times or more. CDR3 coding DNA: TGTGCCAGCAGCCAAGAAGGACTAGCAAGCACCGGGGAGCTGTTTTTT. Translated: CASSQEGLASTGELFF. This rearrangement joins TRBV4-2 to TRBJ2-2, with 8 bases fitting TRBD2. Germline V gene sequence: CDR1 LGHNA, CDR2 YNFKEQ. The trim removed 0 bases at V and 4 bases at J, leaving 4 bases unmatched. This CDR3 has 16 residues.

This clonotype was found many times. The V gene is TRBV7-3, the J gene TRBJ2-3, with TRBD2 matching over 14 bases. Germline V lookup: CDR1 SGHTA, CDR2 FQGTGA. The length of the CDR3 is 17 residues. V shed 5 bases and J 5 bases; nucleotides not matched to a gene: 9. CDR3 sequence: CASSRSGLAGEKDTQYF. In nucleotides, the CDR3 is TGTGCCAGCAGCCGATCGGGACTAGCGGGAGAGAAAGATACGCAGTATTTT.

In this sample, this clonotype turned up many times. This rearrangement joins TRBV4-1 to TRBJ2-7, with D possibly TRBD2 on 5 matching bases. The CDR3 extends over 16 amino acids. The V end was cut by 3 bases, the J end by 0 bases, with 15 bases between. CDR1 is MGHRA and CDR2 is YSYEKL in the germline V gene. CDR3 sequence: CASSHLSSGSSYEQYF. The CDR3 DNA sequence: TGCGCCAGCAGCCACCTCTCCTCGGGGTCCTCCTACGAGCAGTACTTC.

The gene calls are TRBV27 and TRBJ1-1; D might be TRBD1 (6 bases). Trimming cost V 5 bases and J 4 bases, with 17 bases left between them. The CDR3 runs 15 residues. The germline V gene encodes CDR1 MNHEY and CDR2 SMNVEV (reference sequence). CDR3 bases: TGTGCCAGCAGTGCTCTACAGGGAATGGGCACTGAAGCTTTCTTT. Translation: CASSALQGMGTEAFF.

This clonotype was seen at least ten times. The chain links TRBV4-1 to TRBJ2-2; no firm D call. Trimming removed 0 bases at V and 4 bases at J, with 12 bases between. The germline CDR1 and CDR2 sequences are MGHRA and YSYEKL. The CDR3 spans 16 residues. CDR3: CASSQEIRVSTGELFF. CDR3 DNA: TGCGCCAGCAGCCAAGAAATTCGGGTCAGCACCGGGGAGCTGTTTTTT.

In its sample, this clonotype was seen many times. V is TRBV4-1 and J is TRBJ1-5; TRBD1 agrees at 8 bases. CDR3 length equals 15 residues. The germline V gene encodes CDR1 MGHRA and CDR2 YSYEKL. V was clipped by 4 bases and J by 7 bases; unmatched bases: 9. In DNA form, the CDR3 reads TGCGCCAGCAGCCTCGGACAGGGATTAGGACAGCCCCAGCATTTT. It codes for CASSLGQGLGQPQHF.

This clonotype was observed at least ten times. V and J are TRBV11-2 and TRBJ1-1, with D perhaps matching TRBD1 (5 bases). This CDR3 is built from 15 residues. Germline values: CDR1 SGHAT, CDR2 FQNNGV. The V end was cut by 8 bases, the J end by 7 bases, with 23 bases between. The CDR3 loop reads CASSRTSVGPFEAFF. The CDR3 DNA follows: TGTGCCAGCTCCAGAACATCAGTGGGACCGTTTGAAGCTTTCTTT.

The sample holds many counts of this clonotype. The genes are TRBV20-1 and TRBJ1-2; no clear D. From germline, CDR1 is DFQATT and CDR2 SNEGSKA (reference sequence). V gave up 0 bases and J gave up 3 bases, with 8 bases separating them. This CDR3 comprises 13 residues. The CDR3 protein is CSARDARDYGYTF. The CDR3 DNA follows: TGCAGTGCTAGAGATGCACGGGACTATGGCTACACCTTC.